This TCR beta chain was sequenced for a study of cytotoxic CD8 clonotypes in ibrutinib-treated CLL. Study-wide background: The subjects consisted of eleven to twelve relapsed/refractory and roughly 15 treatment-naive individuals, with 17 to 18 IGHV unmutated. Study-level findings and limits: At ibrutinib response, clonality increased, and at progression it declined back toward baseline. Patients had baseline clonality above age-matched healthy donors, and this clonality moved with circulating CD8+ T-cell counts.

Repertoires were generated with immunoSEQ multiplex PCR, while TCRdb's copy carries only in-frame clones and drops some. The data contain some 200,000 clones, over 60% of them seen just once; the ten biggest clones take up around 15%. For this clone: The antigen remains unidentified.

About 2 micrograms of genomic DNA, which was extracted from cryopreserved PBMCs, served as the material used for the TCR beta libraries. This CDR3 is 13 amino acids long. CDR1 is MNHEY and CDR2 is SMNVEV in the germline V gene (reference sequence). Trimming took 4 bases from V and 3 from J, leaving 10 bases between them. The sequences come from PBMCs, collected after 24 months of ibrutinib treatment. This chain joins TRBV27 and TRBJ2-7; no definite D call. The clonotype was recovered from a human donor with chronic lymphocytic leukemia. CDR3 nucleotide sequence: TGTGCCAGCAGTTCCGCAATGTACTACGAGCAGTACTTC. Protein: CASSSAMYYEQYF.